Reported below is one TCR beta chain. Its antigen is currently not known. Base qualities are not recorded, but no much larger clone differs from it by a single base. TCRbeta CDR3 regions were amplified from genomic DNA by means of the immunoSEQ Assay, a bias-controlled multiplex PCR. As for the original processing: The number of nucleated cells in each sample was estimated by amplification of reference gene primers within the assay. To quantify the absolute abundance of each unique TCRbeta CDR3 rearrangement, sequence reads were collapsed and filtered. For each sample, productive Simpson clonality was calculated as the square root of Simpson's diversity index across productive rearrangements. Here the immuneACCESS table is served through TCRdb, limited to in-frame sequences with V and J called. Missing clones are a known gap in these copies; in checked studies unresolved V genes cover under half, and the rest lacks a known reason. The DNA gave D and trimming, while V, J and clone size come from that table. Here the sample has more than 110,000 clones; 75% to 90% occur a single time. 9.5% to 11% of the sample belongs to the ten largest clones.

The data stem from a study of blood T cell repertoires in COVID-19 (dated by TCRdb to between 2020 and 2021). With respect to the entire study: Samples from collaborators originated in the United States, Italy and Spain and spanned both the acute and convalescent phases of COVID-19. The material from the prospective study consisted of cDNA or gDNA derived from T cells, B-cell-depleted T cells, or PBMCs. Deeply sampled blood TCRbeta repertoires from subjects exposed to, actively infected with, or recovered from COVID-19 were included in the dataset. The repertoires were made available in a free public database intended to serve as a resource for research on the immune response to SARS-CoV-2. The samples were drawn from the first 160 participants of the ongoing ImmuneRACE study and from 950 to 1,500 subjects provided by 6 global collaborators. Nearly every sample came with metadata listing a de-identified subject ID, COVID-19 status, age in years and sex. HLA class I and class II types, where available, came from metadata supplied by the sample provider rather than from assay-based typing. What the research found in general, with its limitations: How much clinical and demographic metadata was included differed by source and by participant, and the metadata was provided uncurated.

The CDR3, from cysteine to phenylalanine, totals 14 residues. The sequence is cut down to CDR3 DNA, 42 bases in frame from base 1. Between the V and J ends, shortened by 2 bases and 1 base respectively, the junction contains 8 bases. The germline V gene gives CDR1 as MNHEY and CDR2 as SVGAGI. Each collaborating institution followed its own protocols to collect whole blood in K2EDTA tubes. For TCRbeta analysis, collaborators shipped samples in one of three forms: frozen whole blood, isolated PBMCs, or DNA extracted from either of those sample types. The source is a woman of 80 years or more with acute or convalescent COVID-19. Sequences were obtained from peripheral blood. This chain joins TRBV6-5 to TRBJ1-1; tentative D gene TRBD1, with 6 bases matching. The CDR3 region reads CASSYGQKNTEAFF. The sequenced DNA: TGTGCCAGCAGTTACGGACAGAAGAACACTGAAGCTTTCTTT.